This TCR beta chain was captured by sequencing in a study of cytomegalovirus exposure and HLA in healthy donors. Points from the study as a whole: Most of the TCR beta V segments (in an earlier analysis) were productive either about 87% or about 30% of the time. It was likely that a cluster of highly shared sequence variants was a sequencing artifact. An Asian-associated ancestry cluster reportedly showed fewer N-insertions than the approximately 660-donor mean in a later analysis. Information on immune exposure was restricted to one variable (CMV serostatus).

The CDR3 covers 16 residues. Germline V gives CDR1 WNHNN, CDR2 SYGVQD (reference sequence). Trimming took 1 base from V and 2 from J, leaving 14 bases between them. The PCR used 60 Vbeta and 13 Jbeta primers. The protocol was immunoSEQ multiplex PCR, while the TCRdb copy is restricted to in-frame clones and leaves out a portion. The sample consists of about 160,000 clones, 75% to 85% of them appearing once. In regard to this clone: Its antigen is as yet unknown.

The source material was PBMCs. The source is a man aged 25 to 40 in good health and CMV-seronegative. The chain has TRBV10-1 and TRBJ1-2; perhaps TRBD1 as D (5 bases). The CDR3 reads CASSEYTTVYNYGYTF. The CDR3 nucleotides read TGCGCCAGCAGTGAGTACACGACAGTCTACAACTATGGCTACACCTTC.